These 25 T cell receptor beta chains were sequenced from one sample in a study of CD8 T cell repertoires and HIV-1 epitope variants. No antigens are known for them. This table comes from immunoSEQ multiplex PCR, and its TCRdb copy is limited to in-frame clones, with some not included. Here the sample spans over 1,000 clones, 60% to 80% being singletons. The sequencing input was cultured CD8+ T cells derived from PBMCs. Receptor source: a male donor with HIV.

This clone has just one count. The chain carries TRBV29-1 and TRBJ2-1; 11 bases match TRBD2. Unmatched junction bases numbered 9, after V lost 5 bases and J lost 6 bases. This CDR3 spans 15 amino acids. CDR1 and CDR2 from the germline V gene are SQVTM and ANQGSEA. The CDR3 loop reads CSVRQLAGVGNEQFF. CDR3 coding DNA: TGCAGCGTTCGTCAACTAGCGGGAGTGGGCAATGAGCAGTTCTTC.

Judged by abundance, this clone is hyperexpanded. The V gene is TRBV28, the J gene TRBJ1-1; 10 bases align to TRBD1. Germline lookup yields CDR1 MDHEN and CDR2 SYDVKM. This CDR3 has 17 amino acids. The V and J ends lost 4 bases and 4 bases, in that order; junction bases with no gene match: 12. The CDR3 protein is CASSSPGTGVISTEAFF. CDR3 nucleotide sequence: TGTGCCAGCAGTTCCCCCGGGACAGGGGTGATTTCCACTGAAGCTTTCTTT.

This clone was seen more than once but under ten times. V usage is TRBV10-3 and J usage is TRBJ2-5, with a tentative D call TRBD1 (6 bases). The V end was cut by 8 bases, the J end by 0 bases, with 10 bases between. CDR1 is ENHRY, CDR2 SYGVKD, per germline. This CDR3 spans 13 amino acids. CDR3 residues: CAIADRNQETQYF. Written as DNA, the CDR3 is TGTGCCATCGCGGACAGAAACCAAGAGACCCAGTACTTC.

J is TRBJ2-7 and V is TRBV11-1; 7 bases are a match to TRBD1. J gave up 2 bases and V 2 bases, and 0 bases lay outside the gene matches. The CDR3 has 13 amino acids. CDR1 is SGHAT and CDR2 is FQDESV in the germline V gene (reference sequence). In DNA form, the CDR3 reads TGTGCCAGCAGCTTACAGGGGGCCTACGAGCAGTACTTC. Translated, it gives CASSLQGAYEQYF.

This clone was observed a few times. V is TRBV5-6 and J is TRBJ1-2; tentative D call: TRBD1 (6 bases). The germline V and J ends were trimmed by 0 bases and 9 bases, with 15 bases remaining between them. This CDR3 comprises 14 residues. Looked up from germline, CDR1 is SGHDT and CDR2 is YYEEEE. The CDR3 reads CASSLGQGLIRYTF. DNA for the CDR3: TGTGCCAGCAGCTTGGGGCAGGGGCTGATACGCTACACCTTC.

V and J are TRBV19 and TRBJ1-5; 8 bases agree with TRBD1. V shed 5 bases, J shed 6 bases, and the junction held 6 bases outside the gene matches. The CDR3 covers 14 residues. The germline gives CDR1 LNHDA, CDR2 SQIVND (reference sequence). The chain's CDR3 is CASSPDRGSQPQHF. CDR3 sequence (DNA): TGTGCCAGTAGTCCCGACAGGGGTAGTCAGCCCCAGCATTTT.

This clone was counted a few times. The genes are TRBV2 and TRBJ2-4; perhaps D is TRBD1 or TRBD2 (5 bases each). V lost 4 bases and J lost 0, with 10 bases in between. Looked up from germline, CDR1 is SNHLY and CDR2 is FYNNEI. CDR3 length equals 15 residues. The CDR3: CASSVMGTAKNIQYF. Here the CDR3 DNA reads TGTGCCAGCAGTGTTATGGGGACAGCCAAAAACATTCAGTACTTC.

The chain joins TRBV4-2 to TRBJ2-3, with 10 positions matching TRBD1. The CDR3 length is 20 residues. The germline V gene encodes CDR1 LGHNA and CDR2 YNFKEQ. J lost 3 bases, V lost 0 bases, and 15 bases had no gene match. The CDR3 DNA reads TGTGCCAGCAGCCAAGATCCCGGGACAGGGGTAGGGGATTTAACAGATACGCAGTATTTT. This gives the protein CASSQDPGTGVGDLTDTQYF.

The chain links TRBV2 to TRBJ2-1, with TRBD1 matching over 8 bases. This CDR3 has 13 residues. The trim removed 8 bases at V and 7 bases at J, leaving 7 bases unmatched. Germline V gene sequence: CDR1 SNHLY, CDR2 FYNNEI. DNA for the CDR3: TGTGCCAGCGGGCAGGGGGCGCATAATGAGCAGTTCTTC. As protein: CASGQGAHNEQFF.

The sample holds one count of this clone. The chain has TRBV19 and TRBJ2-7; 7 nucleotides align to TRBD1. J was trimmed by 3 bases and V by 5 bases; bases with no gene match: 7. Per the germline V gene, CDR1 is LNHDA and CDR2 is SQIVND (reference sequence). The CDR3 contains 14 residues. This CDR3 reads CASSSGWTGYEQYF. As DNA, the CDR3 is TGTGCCAGTAGTTCAGGATGGACAGGCTACGAGCAGTACTTC.

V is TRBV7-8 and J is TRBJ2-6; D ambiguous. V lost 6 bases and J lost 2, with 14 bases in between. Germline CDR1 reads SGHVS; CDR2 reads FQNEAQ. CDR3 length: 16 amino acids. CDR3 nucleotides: TGTGCCAGCAGTGCCGAAGACAAGGCTGGGGCCAACGTCCTGACTTTC. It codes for CASSAEDKAGANVLTF.

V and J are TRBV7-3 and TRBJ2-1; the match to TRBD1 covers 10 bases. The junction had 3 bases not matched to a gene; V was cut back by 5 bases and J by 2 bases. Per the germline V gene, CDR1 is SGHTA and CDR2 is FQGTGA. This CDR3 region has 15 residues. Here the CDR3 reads CASSPGQGTYNEQFF. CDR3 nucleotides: TGTGCCAGCAGCCCGGGACAGGGGACCTACAATGAGCAGTTCTTC.

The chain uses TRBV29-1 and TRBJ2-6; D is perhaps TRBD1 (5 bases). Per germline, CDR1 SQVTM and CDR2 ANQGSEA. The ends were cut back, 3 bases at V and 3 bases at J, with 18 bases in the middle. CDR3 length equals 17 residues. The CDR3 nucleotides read TGCAGCGTTGATGTCACAGGTTCCCTGCTTGGGGCCAACGTCCTGACTTTC. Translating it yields CSVDVTGSLLGANVLTF.

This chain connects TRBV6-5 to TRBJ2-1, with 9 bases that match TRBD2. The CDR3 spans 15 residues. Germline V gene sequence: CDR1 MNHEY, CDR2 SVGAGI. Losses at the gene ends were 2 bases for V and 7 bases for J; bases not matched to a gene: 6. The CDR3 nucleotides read TGTGCCAGCAGTTACGACGCGGGGGGGCCAAATGAGCAGTTCTTC. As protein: CASSYDAGGPNEQFF.

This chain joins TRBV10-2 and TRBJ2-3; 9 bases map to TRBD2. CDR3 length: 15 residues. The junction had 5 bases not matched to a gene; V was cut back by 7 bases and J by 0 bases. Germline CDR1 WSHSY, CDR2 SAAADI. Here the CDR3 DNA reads TGCGCCAGCAAGCAGACTAGCGGTAGCACAGATACGCAGTATTTT. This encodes CASKQTSGSTDTQYF.

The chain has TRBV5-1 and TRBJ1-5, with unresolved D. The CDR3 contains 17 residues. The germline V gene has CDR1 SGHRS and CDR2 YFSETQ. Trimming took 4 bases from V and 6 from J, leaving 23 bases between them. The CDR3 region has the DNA TGCGCCAGCAGCCCGGTACCTGACATCGGGAGGGCTCAGCCCCAGCATTTT. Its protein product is CASSPVPDIGRAQPQHF.

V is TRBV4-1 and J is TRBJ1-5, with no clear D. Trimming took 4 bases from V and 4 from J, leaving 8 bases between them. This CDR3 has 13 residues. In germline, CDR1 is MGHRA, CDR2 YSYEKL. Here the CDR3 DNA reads TGCGCCAGCAGCCTCCATCTAAATCAGCCCCAGCATTTT. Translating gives CASSLHLNQPQHF.

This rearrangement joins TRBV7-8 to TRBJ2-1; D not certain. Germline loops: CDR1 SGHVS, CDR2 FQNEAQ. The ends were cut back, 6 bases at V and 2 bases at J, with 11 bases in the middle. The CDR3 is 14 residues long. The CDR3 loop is CASSRTPTYNEQFF. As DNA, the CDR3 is TGTGCCAGCAGTCGGACGCCCACCTACAATGAGCAGTTCTTC.

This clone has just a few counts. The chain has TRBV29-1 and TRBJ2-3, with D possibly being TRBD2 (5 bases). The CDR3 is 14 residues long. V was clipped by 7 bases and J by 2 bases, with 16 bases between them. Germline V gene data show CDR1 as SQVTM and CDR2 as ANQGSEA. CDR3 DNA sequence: TGCAGCGCGGCGGGCACCGAGTCCACAGATACGCAGTATTTT. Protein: CSAAGTESTDTQYF.

CDR3 residues: CASSLAGKLANTGELFF. CDR3 coding DNA: TGTGCCAGCAGCTTAGCGGGGAAACTAGCGAACACCGGGGAGCTGTTTTTT. The rearrangement links TRBV7-9 to TRBJ2-2; maybe TRBD2 (5 bases). Trimming shortened V by 0 bases and J by 0 bases, and 11 bases separated the two germline ends. This CDR3 is 17 amino acids long. Germline V gene lookup returns CDR1 SEHNR and CDR2 FQNEAQ (reference sequence).

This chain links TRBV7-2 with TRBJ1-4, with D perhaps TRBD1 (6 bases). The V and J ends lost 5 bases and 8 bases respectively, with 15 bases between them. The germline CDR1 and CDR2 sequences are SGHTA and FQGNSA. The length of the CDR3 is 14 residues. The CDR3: CASSPGSGGEKLFF. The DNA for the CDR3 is TGTGCCAGCAGCCCCGGGAGTGGGGGCGAAAAACTGTTTTTT.

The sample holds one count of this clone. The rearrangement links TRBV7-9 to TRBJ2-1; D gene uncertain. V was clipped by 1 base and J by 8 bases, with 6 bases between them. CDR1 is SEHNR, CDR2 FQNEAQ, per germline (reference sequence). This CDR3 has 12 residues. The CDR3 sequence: CASSLDPDEQFF. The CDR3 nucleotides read TGTGCCAGCAGCTTAGATCCGGATGAGCAGTTCTTC. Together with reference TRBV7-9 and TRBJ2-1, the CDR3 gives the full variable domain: DTGVSQNPRHKITKRGQNVTFRCDPISEHNRLYWYRQTLGQGPEFLTYFQNEAQLEKSRLLSDRFSAERPKGSFSTLEIQRTEQGDSAMYLCASSLDPDEQFFGPGTRLTVL.

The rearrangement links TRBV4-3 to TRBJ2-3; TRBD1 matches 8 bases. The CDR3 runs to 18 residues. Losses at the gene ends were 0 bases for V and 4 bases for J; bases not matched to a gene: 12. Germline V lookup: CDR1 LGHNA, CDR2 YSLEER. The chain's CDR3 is CASSQEIPGTGNPDTQYF. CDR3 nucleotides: TGCGCCAGCAGCCAAGAGATACCCGGGACAGGAAACCCAGATACGCAGTATTTT.

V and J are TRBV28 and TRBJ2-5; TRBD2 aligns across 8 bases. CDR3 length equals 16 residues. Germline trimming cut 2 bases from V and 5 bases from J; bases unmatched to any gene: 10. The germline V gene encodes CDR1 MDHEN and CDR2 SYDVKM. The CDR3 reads CASSLGREGLRETQYF. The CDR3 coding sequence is TGTGCCAGCAGTTTAGGACGGGAGGGCCTGCGGGAGACCCAGTACTTC.

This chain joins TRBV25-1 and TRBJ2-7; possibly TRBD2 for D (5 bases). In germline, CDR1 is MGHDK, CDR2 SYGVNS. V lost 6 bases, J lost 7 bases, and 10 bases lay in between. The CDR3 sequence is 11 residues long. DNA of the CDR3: TGTGCCAGCAGGGAGGTAGGAGAGCAGTACTTC. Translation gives CASREVGEQYF.